This record looks at one T cell receptor beta chain sequence and its context. The PCR made use of 60 Vbeta and 13 Jbeta primers. Method: immunoSEQ multiplex PCR; TCRdb's copy keeps in-frame clones and lacks some. The top ten clones hold 1% of a sample with 100,000 to 150,000 clones, 80% of them seen once. The data stem from a study of cytomegalovirus exposure and HLA in healthy donors. Germline loops: CDR1 LNHDA, CDR2 SQIVND (reference sequence). The CDR3 consists of 16 residues. Trimming pared 4 bases from V and 4 bases from J, leaving 17 bases between. The chain employs TRBV19 and TRBJ2-1; a weak D match, TRBD2 (6 bases). This TCR was recovered from a man aged 35-49 years in good health and CMV-seronegative. Sequencing was done on a sample of PBMCs. The CDR3 DNA reads as TGTGCCAGTAGTACTGGGACTCCCCTGGTATACAATGAGCAGTTCTTC. Translating it yields CASSTGTPLVYNEQFF.